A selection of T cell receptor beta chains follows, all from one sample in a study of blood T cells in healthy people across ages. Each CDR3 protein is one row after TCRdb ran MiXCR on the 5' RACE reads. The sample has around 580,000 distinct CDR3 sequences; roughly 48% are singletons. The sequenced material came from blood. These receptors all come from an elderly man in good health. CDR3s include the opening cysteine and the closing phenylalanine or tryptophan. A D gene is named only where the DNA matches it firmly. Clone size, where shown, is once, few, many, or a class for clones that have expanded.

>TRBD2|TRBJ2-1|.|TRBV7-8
CASSPPWGGVNNEQFF
TGTGCCAGCAGCCCCCCATGGGGGGGGGTAAACAATGAGCAGTTCTTC
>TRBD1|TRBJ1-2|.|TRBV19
CASSNPGGAEGYTF
TGTGCCAGTAGTAACCCAGGGGGAGCAGAGGGCTACACCTTC
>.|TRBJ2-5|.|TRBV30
CAWSVTNLGETQYF
TGTGCCTGGAGCGTAACCAACCTAGGAGAGACCCAGTACTTC
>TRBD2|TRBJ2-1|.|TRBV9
CASSVGLGTSGIYNEQFF
TGTGCCAGCAGCGTAGGTCTAGGGACTAGCGGGATATACAATGAGCAGTTCTTC
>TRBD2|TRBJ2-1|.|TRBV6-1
CASGVAGVYNEQFF
TGTGCCAGTGGGGTAGCGGGGGTTTACAATGAGCAGTTCTTC
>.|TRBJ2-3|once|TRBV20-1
CSAKVQGRTDTQYF
TGCAGTGCTAAGGTGCAGGGGAGAACAGATACGCAGTATTTT
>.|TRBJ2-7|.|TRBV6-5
CASSYSKGTHEQYF
TGTGCCAGCAGTTACTCTAAGGGTACCCACGAGCAGTACTTC
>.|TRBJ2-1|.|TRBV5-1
CASTQGGSSYNEQFF
TGCGCCAGCACCCAAGGGGGGAGCTCCTACAATGAGCAGTTCTTC
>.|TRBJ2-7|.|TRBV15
CATSKSGTSYEQYF
TGTGCCACCAGCAAGTCCGGGACGTCCTACGAGCAGTACTTC
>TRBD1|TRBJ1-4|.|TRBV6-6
CASKLGTDEKLFF
TGTGCCAGCAAACTCGGGACAGATGAAAAACTGTTTTTT
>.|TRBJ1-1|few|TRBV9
CASSAQTENTEAFF
TGTGCCAGCAGCGCCCAGACCGAGAACACTGAAGCTTTCTTT
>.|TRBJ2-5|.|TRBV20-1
CSVGDSYKEAQYF
TGCAGTGTGGGGGACTCCTACAAAGAGGCCCAGTACTTC
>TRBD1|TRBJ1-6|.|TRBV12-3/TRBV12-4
CASSFGTGANSPLHF
TGTGCCAGCAGTTTCGGGACAGGGGCGAATTCACCCCTCCACTTT
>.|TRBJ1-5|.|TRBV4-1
CASSQEGTYSNQPQHF
TGCGCCAGCAGTCAGGAAGGGACCTATAGCAATCAGCCCCAGCATTTT
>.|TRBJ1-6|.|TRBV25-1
CASSELGGAGRPLHF
TGTGCCAGCAGTGAGCTTGGGGGGGCAGGTCGACCCCTCCACTTT
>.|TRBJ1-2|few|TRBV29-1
CSVPTGQTANYGYTF
TGCAGCGTGCCCACCGGACAGACGGCTAACTATGGCTACACCTTC
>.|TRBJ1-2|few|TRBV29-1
CSAPGDPYGYTF
TGCAGCGCACCCGGGGATCCCTATGGCTACACCTTC
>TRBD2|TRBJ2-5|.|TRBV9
CASSVVAGGGWETQYF
TGTGCCAGCAGCGTTGTCGCGGGAGGAGGATGGGAGACCCAGTACTTC
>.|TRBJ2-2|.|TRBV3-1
CASSRHGQTPGELFF
TGTGCCAGCAGCCGACACGGACAGACACCCGGAGAGCTGTTTTTT
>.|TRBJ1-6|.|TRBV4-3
CASSQDVGRRVPLHF
TGCGCCAGCAGCCAAGATGTGGGACGGAGGGTACCCCTCCACTTT
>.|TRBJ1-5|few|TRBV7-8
CASSLALPSNQPQHF
TGTGCCAGCAGCTTAGCCCTTCCTAGCAATCAGCCCCAGCATTTT
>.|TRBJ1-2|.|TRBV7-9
CASSLTTSAGGGYTF
TGTGCCAGCAGCTTAACAACCAGTGCCGGGGGTGGCTACACCTTC
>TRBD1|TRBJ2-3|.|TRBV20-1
CSGAEGAGDTQYF
TGCAGTGGTGCTGAGGGGGCGGGAGATACGCAGTATTTT
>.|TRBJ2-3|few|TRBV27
CASSLGQLGTDTQYF
TGTGCCAGCAGTTTAGGGCAGCTCGGCACAGATACGCAGTATTTT
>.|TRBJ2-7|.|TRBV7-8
CASSYSSWGNRRYYEQYF
TGTGCCAGCAGCTACTCTAGCTGGGGGAACCGCCGTTACTACGAGCAGTACTTC
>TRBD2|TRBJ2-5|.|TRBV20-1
CSARGISGGPWETQYF
TGCAGTGCTAGAGGAATTAGCGGGGGCCCTTGGGAGACCCAGTACTTC
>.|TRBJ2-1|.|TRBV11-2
CASSLQNLGSLGNEQFF
TGTGCCAGCAGCTTACAAAACCTAGGGAGTTTGGGCAATGAGCAGTTCTTC
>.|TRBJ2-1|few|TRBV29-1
CSVLGQYNEQFF
TGCAGCGTTCTGGGACAATACAATGAGCAGTTCTTC
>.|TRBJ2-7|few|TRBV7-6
CASSSAPFMAGAPYEQYF
TGTGCCAGCAGCTCGGCGCCGTTTATGGCGGGGGCTCCCTACGAGCAGTACTTC
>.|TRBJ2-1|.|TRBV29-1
CSVDGDFYEQFF
TGCAGCGTTGACGGCGATTTCTATGAGCAGTTCTTC
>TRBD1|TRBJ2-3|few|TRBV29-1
CSVASGTGDTDTQYF
TGCAGCGTTGCGTCCGGGACAGGGGACACAGATACGCAGTATTTT
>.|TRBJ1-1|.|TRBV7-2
CASSLLQGRNTEAFF
TGTGCCAGCAGCTTACTACAGGGACGGAACACTGAAGCTTTCTTT
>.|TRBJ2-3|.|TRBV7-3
CASSLDLPDTQYF
TGTGCCAGCAGCTTAGACCTCCCAGATACGCAGTATTTT
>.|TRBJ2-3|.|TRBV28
CASSGGRARRGDTQYF
TGTGCCAGCAGTGGGGGCCGGGCACGCAGAGGGGATACGCAGTATTTT
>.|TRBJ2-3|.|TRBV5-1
CASSPAILLADTQYF
TGCGCCAGCAGCCCGGCCATCCTACTAGCCGATACGCAGTATTTT
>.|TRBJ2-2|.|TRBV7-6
CASSTGPRGELFF
TGTGCCAGCAGCACCGGGCCCAGAGGGGAGCTGTTTTTT
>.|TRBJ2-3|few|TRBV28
CASSSPGNGDTQYF
TGTGCCAGCAGTTCTCCGGGCAACGGGGATACGCAGTATTTT
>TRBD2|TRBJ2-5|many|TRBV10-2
CASSPGLARETQYF
TGTGCCAGCAGCCCAGGACTAGCGAGAGAGACCCAGTACTTC
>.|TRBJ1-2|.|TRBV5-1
CASSPSQEIYGYTF
TGCGCCAGCAGCCCATCACAGGAGATCTATGGCTACACCTTC
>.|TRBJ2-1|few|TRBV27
CASSQPWAKNYNEQFF
TGTGCCAGCAGTCAGCCTTGGGCCAAGAACTACAATGAGCAGTTCTTC
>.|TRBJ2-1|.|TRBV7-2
CASSSVSSYNEPFF
TGTGCCAGCAGCAGTGTTAGCTCCTACAATGAGCCGTTCTTC
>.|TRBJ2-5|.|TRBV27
CASSLQGQETQYF
TGTGCCAGCAGTTTACAGGGGCAAGAGACCCAGTACTTC
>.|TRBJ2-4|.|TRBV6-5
CASSYTGGFSAKNIQYF
TGTGCCAGCAGTTACACTGGCGGCTTCTCGGCCAAAAACATTCAGTACTTC
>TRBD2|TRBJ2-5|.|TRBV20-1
CSAKETGTSIPVQYF
TGCAGTGCTAAAGAAACCGGGACTAGCATCCCGGTGCAGTACTTC
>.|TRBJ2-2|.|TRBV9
CASSVGGRRSTGELFF
TGTGCCAGCAGCGTGGGGGGGCGAAGGAGCACCGGGGAGCTGTTTTTT
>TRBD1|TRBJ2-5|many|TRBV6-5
CASSQRQGNTETQYF
TGTGCCAGCAGTCAGAGACAGGGGAACACGGAGACCCAGTACTTC
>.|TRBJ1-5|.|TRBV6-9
CASSTQPQHF
TGTGCCAGCAGTACTCAGCCCCAGCATTTT
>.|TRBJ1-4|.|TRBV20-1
CSARGRANEKLFF
TGCAGTGCTAGAGGTCGAGCTAATGAAAAACTGTTTTTT
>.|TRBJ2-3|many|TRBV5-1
CASSLLRDTDTQYF
TGCGCCAGCAGCTTGCTACGGGACACAGATACGCAGTATTTT
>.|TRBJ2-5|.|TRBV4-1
CASSQDVRQLQETQYF
TGCGCCAGCAGCCAAGATGTGCGACAGTTACAAGAGACCCAGTACTTC
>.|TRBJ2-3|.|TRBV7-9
CASSAAPDTQYF
TGTGCCAGCAGCGCGGCCCCAGATACGCAGTATTTT
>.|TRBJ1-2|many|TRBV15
CATSRLGGGDGYTF
TGTGCCACCAGCAGATTGGGCGGGGGCGATGGCTACACCTTC
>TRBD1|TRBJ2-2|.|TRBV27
CASSTLGGGNTGELFF
TGTGCCAGCAGTACACTAGGGGGCGGGAACACCGGGGAGCTGTTTTTT